This TCR beta chain comes out of a study of T cells in Graves' hyperthyroidism and ophthalmopathy. General study results and limits: A median 6.5 months before onset, the model predicted ophthalmopathy. Peripheral blood also featured most of the thyroid clonotypes expanded above 0.001.

This clonotype was seen a few times. Antigen unknown. TCR beta CDR3 sequences were amplified from RNA transcripts. The TCR CDR3 was amplified in a first-round RT-PCR using the HTBI primer set. One entry per CDR3 protein results from TCRdb running MiXCR on the multiplex PCR reads. This sample has 540,000 or so distinct CDR3 sequences, with 15% to 18% found just once. Exclusion of patients followed from uncontrolled infection, other autoimmune disease, pregnancy or lactation. Sequenced: blood. The source of this sequence is a woman in her 30s with Graves' hyperthyroidism.

In DNA form, the CDR3 reads TGTGCCAGCAGCTTTCAGGGAATCGATCAGCCCCAGCATTTT. Translating gives CASSFQGIDQPQHF. J is TRBJ1-5 and V is TRBV7-2; D perhaps matches TRBD1 (5 bases). Trimming stripped 3 bases from V and 5 bases from J, with 11 bases between. CDR3 length equals 14 residues. CDR1 SGHTA and CDR2 FQGNSA come from the germline V gene.